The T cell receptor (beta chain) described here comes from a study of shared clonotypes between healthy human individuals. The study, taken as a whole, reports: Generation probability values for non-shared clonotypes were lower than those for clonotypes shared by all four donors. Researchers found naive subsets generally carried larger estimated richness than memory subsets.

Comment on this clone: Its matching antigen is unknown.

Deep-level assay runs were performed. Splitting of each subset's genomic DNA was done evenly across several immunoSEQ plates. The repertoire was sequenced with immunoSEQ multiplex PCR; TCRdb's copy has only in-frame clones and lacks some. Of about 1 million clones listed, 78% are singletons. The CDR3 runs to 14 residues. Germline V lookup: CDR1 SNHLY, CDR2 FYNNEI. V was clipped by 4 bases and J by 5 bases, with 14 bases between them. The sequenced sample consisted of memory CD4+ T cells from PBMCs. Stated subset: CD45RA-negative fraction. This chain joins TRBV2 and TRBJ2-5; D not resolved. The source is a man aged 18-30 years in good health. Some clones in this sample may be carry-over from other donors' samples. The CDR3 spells CASSVYRVEETQYF. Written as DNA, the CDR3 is TGTGCCAGCAGTGTTTATAGGGTTGAGGAGACCCAGTACTTC.